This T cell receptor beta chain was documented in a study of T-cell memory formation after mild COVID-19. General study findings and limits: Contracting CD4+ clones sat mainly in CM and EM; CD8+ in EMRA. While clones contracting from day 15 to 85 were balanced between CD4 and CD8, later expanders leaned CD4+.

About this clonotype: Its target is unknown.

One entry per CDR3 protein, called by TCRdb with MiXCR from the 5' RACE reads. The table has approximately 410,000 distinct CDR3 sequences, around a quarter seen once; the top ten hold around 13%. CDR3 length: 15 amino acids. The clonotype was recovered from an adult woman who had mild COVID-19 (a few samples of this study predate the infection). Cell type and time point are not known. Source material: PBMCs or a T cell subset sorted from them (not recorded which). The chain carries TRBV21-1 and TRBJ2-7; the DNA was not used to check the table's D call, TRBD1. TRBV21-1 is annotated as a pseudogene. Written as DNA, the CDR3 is TGTGCCAGCAGCCCCCAGACAGGGAGCTCCTACGAGCAGTACTTC. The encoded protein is CASSPQTGSSYEQYF.